Given below is one TCR beta chain in context. The antigen is undetermined. As to time point: week 23, last vaccination. It was 300 ug of mutant IDH1 20-mer peptide that made up each vaccine dose, given with topical imiquimod. This entry belongs to a study of a mutant IDH1 vaccine in newly diagnosed glioma. Method: immunoSEQ multiplex PCR; TCRdb's copy keeps in-frame clones and lacks some. This sample carries roughly 43,000 clones, about three quarters of them seen once, and the ten largest clones take 4% to 6.5%. V lost 5 bases and J lost 3; bases outside the gene matches: 8. The germline V gene has CDR1 SGHRS and CDR2 YFSETQ. The CDR3 runs to 15 residues.

The sample was PBMCs, taken from a glioma patient whose treatment included an IDH1 peptide vaccine. The chain couples TRBV5-1 to TRBJ2-7; 10 nucleotides line up with TRBD1. This receptor was taken from a man between 50 and 59 years old with glioma. The CDR3, as DNA: TGCGCCAGCAGGTCACATGGGACAGGGGACTACGAGCAGTACTTC. This gives the protein CASRSHGTGDYEQYF.